A selection of T cell receptor beta chains follows, all from one sample in a study of T cell repertoires in cytomegalovirus infection. No cognate antigen is known for these TCRs. A single record per CDR3 protein comes from TCRdb applying MiXCR to the reads. In the table there are approximately 770,000 distinct CDR3 sequences, almost 30% of which are singletons. This material consisted of cultured CD8+ T cells from PBMCs, taken from culture after CMV antigen stimulation. The receptors originated from a human donor in good health (CMV status not recorded). Some clones in this sample may be carry-over from other donors' samples. The conserved cysteine and the conserved F or W are not part of the CDR3 here. The order of the fields is CDR3 protein, J gene, V gene.

CDR3 protein: ASSSLRRLNEQF; J gene: TRBJ2-1; V gene: TRBV12-3/TRBV12-4
CDR3 protein: ASSQWGTPSETSYEQY; J gene: TRBJ2-7; V gene: TRBV11-2
CDR3 protein: AISEGPPDEQF; J gene: TRBJ2-1; V gene: TRBV10-3
CDR3 protein: AISERQGRAYGYT; J gene: TRBJ1-2; V gene: TRBV10-3
CDR3 protein: ASRDYPTRAF; J gene: TRBJ1-1; V gene: TRBV6-6
CDR3 protein: ASSLQTGMNTEAF; J gene: TRBJ1-1; V gene: TRBV5-6
CDR3 protein: SARDGGANYGYT; J gene: TRBJ1-2; V gene: TRBV20-1
CDR3 protein: ASKIKGRDTEAF; J gene: TRBJ1-1; V gene: TRBV19
CDR3 protein: ASSLGRGYWGTDTQY; J gene: TRBJ2-3; V gene: TRBV7-8
CDR3 protein: ASGYSGKEQF; J gene: TRBJ2-1; V gene: TRBV11-2
CDR3 protein: ASSLEGSEGTDTQY; J gene: TRBJ2-3; V gene: TRBV27
CDR3 protein: ASTSFSGAGDTQY; J gene: TRBJ2-3; V gene: TRBV12-3/TRBV12-4
CDR3 protein: ASSYSTRGAYNEQF; J gene: TRBJ2-1; V gene: TRBV6-5
CDR3 protein: ASGSLRGGDTQY; J gene: TRBJ2-3; V gene: TRBV27
CDR3 protein: ASSRLRTGGDQPQH; J gene: TRBJ1-5; V gene: TRBV5-6
CDR3 protein: ASSEYYRTANYGYT; J gene: TRBJ1-2; V gene: TRBV25-1
CDR3 protein: ASSFTSQETQY; J gene: TRBJ2-5; V gene: TRBV7-2
CDR3 protein: ASSIGGQGWWTEAF; J gene: TRBJ1-1; V gene: TRBV19
CDR3 protein: ASSSAGQWGPYEQY; J gene: TRBJ2-7; V gene: TRBV12-3/TRBV12-4
CDR3 protein: ASSTSLGGLYEQY; J gene: TRBJ2-7; V gene: TRBV7-6
CDR3 protein: ASSLRDREGEKLF; J gene: TRBJ1-4; V gene: TRBV27
CDR3 protein: ASLLGGRIMNTEAF; J gene: TRBJ1-1; V gene: TRBV6-6
CDR3 protein: ASSLAAGQNTEAF; J gene: TRBJ1-1; V gene: TRBV12-3/TRBV12-4
CDR3 protein: AWQYTGSNQPQH; J gene: TRBJ1-5; V gene: TRBV5-4
CDR3 protein: ASSYRRRGPDEKLF; J gene: TRBJ1-4; V gene: TRBV6-2/TRBV6-3
CDR3 protein: ASSLGPRGNGYT; J gene: TRBJ1-2; V gene: TRBV27
CDR3 protein: ASSRTTYEQY; J gene: TRBJ2-7; V gene: TRBV12-3/TRBV12-4
CDR3 protein: SVRGLPYEQY; J gene: TRBJ2-7; V gene: TRBV29-1
CDR3 protein: ASSLSGGMNTEAF; J gene: TRBJ1-1; V gene: TRBV7-3
CDR3 protein: ASSQGRGAGGSVYGYT; J gene: TRBJ1-2; V gene: TRBV4-3
CDR3 protein: ASSLGVDYGYT; J gene: TRBJ1-2; V gene: TRBV5-4
CDR3 protein: ASSYTRGQGDYGYT; J gene: TRBJ1-2; V gene: TRBV7-8
CDR3 protein: AISGTGVVDSNQPQH; J gene: TRBJ1-5; V gene: TRBV10-3
CDR3 protein: ASSPDSLQGAKNIQY; J gene: TRBJ2-4; V gene: TRBV7-9
CDR3 protein: ASSRDSMNTEAF; J gene: TRBJ1-1; V gene: TRBV27
CDR3 protein: ASSQRLAGGTGELF; J gene: TRBJ2-2; V gene: TRBV7-6
CDR3 protein: AIRFSREDTEAF; J gene: TRBJ1-1; V gene: TRBV10-3
CDR3 protein: ASSGRQGSQETQY; J gene: TRBJ2-5; V gene: TRBV7-9
CDR3 protein: ASSQTTGQGNTEAF; J gene: TRBJ1-1; V gene: TRBV3-1
CDR3 protein: ASSPRTGVQDTQY; J gene: TRBJ2-3; V gene: TRBV7-9
CDR3 protein: ASSPRQQEAF; J gene: TRBJ1-1; V gene: TRBV18
CDR3 protein: ASSVSGQGNTGELF; J gene: TRBJ2-2; V gene: TRBV6-4